These 25 T cell receptor beta chains originate from one sample sequenced in a study of regulatory T cells in long-lasting Graves disease. Library construction for TCR beta used iRepertoire HTBI primers and Arm-PCR of CDR3 regions. TCRdb re-called the multiplex PCR reads through MiXCR, storing one row per CDR3 protein. The sample contains roughly 320,000 distinct CDR3 sequences, 16% of which appear only once. Time point of the sample: newly diagnosed GD, antithyroid drugs for less than 3 months. PBMC-extracted RNA yielded the TCR library. The data were also submitted as part of a second study, on T cells in Graves' hyperthyroidism and ophthalmopathy.

The sample consisted of peripheral blood mononuclear cells (PBMCs), taken at new diagnosis, from a patient treated with antithyroid drugs. The source is a man aged 35-49 years with Graves disease.

At least ten counts were recorded for this clonotype. This chain uses TRBV12-3 or TRBV12-4 with TRBJ1-5, with a weak D call TRBD1 (5 bases). The V end was cut by 6 bases, the J end by 2 bases, with 14 bases between. The CDR3 spans 15 residues. In DNA, the CDR3 is TGTGCCAGCAGGACCGGGACCGGAGGCAATCAGCCCCAGCATTTT. It yields the protein CASRTGTGGNQPQHF.

As for this clonotype: Its ends do not fully match the called genes, so a read error is possible. J is TRBJ2-1 and V is TRBV20-1, with TRBD2 matching 11 bases. CDR3 size: 14 residues. The germline V gene has CDR1 DFQATT and CDR2 SNEGSKA (reference sequence). Written as DNA, the CDR3 is TGCAGTGCTCACAGACTAGCGGGGTACAATAAGCAGTTCTTC. This sequence encodes CSAHRLAGYNKQFF.

The sample holds a few counts of this clonotype. It differs at one base from a far larger clone, so likely a read error. The CDR3 loop is CASSPMTGPPEAFF. The CDR3 DNA follows: TGTGCCAGCAGTCCAATGACAGGGCCCCCTGAAGCTTTCTTT. This chain uses TRBV7-9 with TRBJ1-1, with 7 bases aligning to TRBD1. The V gene's germline CDR1 is SEHNR and CDR2 FQNEAQ (reference sequence). The CDR3 is 14 residues long. Trimming took 6 bases from V and 6 from J; bases not matched to a gene: 10.

This clonotype turned up a few times. This chain links TRBV7-2 with TRBJ2-3, with D possibly matching TRBD2 (6 bases). The J call may be mistaken, given a closer DNA end match to TRBJ2-1. This CDR3 region has 13 residues. Germline values: CDR1 SGHTA, CDR2 FQGNSA. DNA of the CDR3: TGTGCCAGCAGCCCAAGCGGGTGGAATGAGCAGTTCTTC. The encoded protein is CASSPSGWNEQFF.

This clonotype has a count of ten or more. Its ends do not fully match the called genes, so a read error is possible. The V call is TRBV24-1, the J call TRBJ2-3, with D possibly matching TRBD1 (5 bases). This CDR3 comprises 13 residues. In germline, CDR1 is KGHDR, CDR2 SFDVKD. CDR3 nucleotide sequence: TGTGCGACCACGTCGGACACCACAGATACGCAGTATTTT. This codes for CATTSDTTDTQYF.

This clonotype was counted many times. This chain uses TRBV28 with TRBJ2-7; D remains unclear. The CDR3 loop spans 11 amino acids. Germline assignment: CDR1 MDHEN and CDR2 SYDVKM. With 6 bases removed from V and 0 bases from J, the gap between germline ends came to 3 bases. Here the CDR3 reads CASRSSYEQYF. The CDR3 region has the DNA TGTGCCAGCAGGAGCTCCTACGAGCAGTACTTC.

The chain recombines TRBV6-1 with TRBJ1-2; D is uncertain. CDR3 length: 16 amino acids. Germline V lookup: CDR1 MNHNS, CDR2 SASEGT. The germline V and J ends were trimmed by 5 bases and 2 bases, with 18 bases remaining between them. The CDR3 bases are TGTGCCAGCAGTCATCGGCGGGAACAATCCAACTATGGCTACACCTTC. Its translation is CASSHRREQSNYGYTF.

The table lists this clonotype with many counts. The chain has TRBV5-1 and TRBJ1-6; TRBD1 agrees at 9 bases. The V and J ends lost 2 bases and 6 bases, in that order; junction bases with no gene match: 3. The V gene's germline CDR1 is SGHRS and CDR2 YFSETQ. This CDR3 comprises 15 residues. Written as DNA, the CDR3 is TGCGCCAGCAGCTTCGGGACAGGGCTTAATTCACCCCTCCACTTT. Residues: CASSFGTGLNSPLHF.

This clonotype was observed at least ten times. The V gene is TRBV7-2, the J gene TRBJ2-5; 11 bases match TRBD2. The germline V gene encodes CDR1 SGHTA and CDR2 FQGNSA. The V gene end was trimmed by 5 bases and the J gene end by 4 bases; junction bases not matched to a gene: 6. The CDR3 spans 15 residues. The CDR3 DNA sequence: TGTGCCAGCAGCATTAGCGGGGGGGACTTAGAGACCCAGTACTTC. It is translated as CASSISGGDLETQYF.

The chain combines TRBV27 with TRBJ2-1; possibly TRBD1 or TRBD2 for D (7 bases each). CDR3 length: 19 amino acids. Between the trimmed V and J ends, which lost 2 bases and 1 base, there was a span of 21 bases. The germline V gene encodes CDR1 MNHEY and CDR2 SMNVEV (reference sequence). CDR3 nucleotides: TGTGCCAGCAGTTTAAGTTTCAGGGGGGGGGGGAGGTCCTACAATGAGCAGTTCTTC. Amino acid sequence: CASSLSFRGGGRSYNEQFF.

In DNA, the CDR3 is TGTGCCAGCAGTTACGAGGGACAGGGTAATTCACCCCTCCACTTT. The encoded protein is CASSYEGQGNSPLHF. The gene calls are TRBV6-2 or TRBV6-3 and TRBJ1-6; 9 nucleotides agree with TRBD1. This CDR3 has 15 amino acids. CDR1 is MNHEY and CDR2 is SVGEGT in the germline V gene. V lost 2 bases and J lost 6; bases outside the gene matches: 2.

This clonotype was found many times. V and J are TRBV5-1 and TRBJ2-1, with a tentative D call TRBD1 (5 bases). The CDR3 sequence is 13 residues long. V shed 2 bases and J shed 7 bases, with 10 bases lying between them. CDR1 and CDR2 (germline): SGHRS, YFSETQ. The CDR3 DNA reads as TGCGCCAGCAGCTTCAGGGTAGGGAATGAGCAGTTCTTC. Protein sequence: CASSFRVGNEQFF.

This clonotype was observed at least ten times. The CDR3 protein is CASWLQSTDTQYF. The CDR3 DNA sequence: TGTGCCAGCTGGTTACAGAGCACAGATACGCAGTATTTT. V and J are TRBV6-1 and TRBJ2-3; D gene uncertain. The germline V gene has CDR1 MNHNS and CDR2 SASEGT. The V gene lost 8 bases and the J gene lost 0 bases, with 9 bases spanning the gap. This CDR3 spans 13 amino acids.

The chain combines TRBV10-3 with TRBJ2-2; possibly TRBD1 or TRBD2 for D (5 bases each). CDR1 and CDR2 (germline): ENHRY, SYGVKD. The length of the CDR3 is 13 residues. Trimming removed 7 bases from V and 5 bases from J, with 11 bases in between. In DNA form, the CDR3 reads TGTGCCATCACCGGGACCTCAACCGGGGAGCTGTTTTTT. It specifies CAITGTSTGELFF.

The chain couples TRBV27 to TRBJ1-6; 7 bases map to TRBD1. V was pared by 7 bases and J by 0 bases, with 15 bases of the junction left unmatched. The germline CDR1 and CDR2 sequences are MNHEY and SMNVEV (reference sequence). This CDR3 spans 19 amino acids. The CDR3 nucleotides read TGTGCCAGCACCTACACCGGACAGGTTTTAAGCTCCTATAATTCACCCCTCCACTTT. It codes for CASTYTGQVLSSYNSPLHF.

This clonotype turned up a few times. Sequence at one end of the junction differs from germline and may be a read error. The rearrangement joins TRBV20-1 to TRBJ1-5, with D unclear. Germline CDR1 reads DFQATT; CDR2 reads SNEGSKA (reference sequence). The CDR3 extends over 12 amino acids. The CDR3 region is CSAGNNNQPRHF. DNA for the CDR3: TGCAGTGCGGGCAACAACAATCAGCCCCGGCATTTT.

At least ten counts were recorded for this clonotype. Here the CDR3 reads CASSPPRDGTYEQYF. The CDR3 DNA reads TGTGCCAGCTCACCCCCCCGGGACGGCACCTACGAGCAGTACTTC. This chain links TRBV18 with TRBJ2-7; D is perhaps TRBD1 or TRBD2 (5 bases each). The CDR3 runs to 15 residues. V was pared by 3 bases and J by 2 bases, with 14 bases between. Germline V gene sequence: CDR1 KGHSH, CDR2 LQKENI.

The J gene is TRBJ2-1, the V gene TRBV4-2, with D unresolved. CDR1 LGHNA and CDR2 YNFKEQ come from the germline V gene. V lost 2 bases, J lost 9 bases, and 11 bases lay in between. This CDR3 is built from 13 residues. CDR3 sequence (DNA): TGTGCCAGCAGCCAAAATCTTCTAGGTGAGCAGTTCTTC. It encodes CASSQNLLGEQFF.

This clonotype was seen at least ten times. This chain links TRBV7-9 with TRBJ2-1; tentative D call: TRBD2 (5 bases). Trimming took 1 base from V and 9 from J, leaving 13 bases between them. This CDR3 has 14 residues. Germline assignment: CDR1 SEHNR and CDR2 FQNEAQ (reference sequence). CDR3 loop: CASSLVGPRGEQFF. CDR3 coding DNA: TGTGCCAGCAGCTTAGTAGGCCCACGGGGTGAGCAGTTCTTC.

There are many counts of this clonotype. The gene calls are TRBV28 and TRBJ2-3; 16 bases align to TRBD2. V lost 5 bases and J lost 6; bases outside the gene matches: 5. CDR3 size: 16 residues. Germline V lookup: CDR1 MDHEN, CDR2 SYDVKM. This CDR3 reads CASSPGLAGGRDTQYF. The CDR3 DNA reads as TGTGCCAGCAGTCCGGGACTAGCGGGGGGGAGGGATACGCAGTATTTT.

This clonotype was recorded many times. This could be a read error, since a much larger clone is one nucleotide away. This chain uses TRBV18 with TRBJ1-1; TRBD1 might be the D (5 bases). This CDR3 spans 13 amino acids. Germline V gene sequence: CDR1 KGHSH, CDR2 LQKENI. Trimming removed 8 bases from V and 3 bases from J, with 13 bases in between. The CDR3 protein is CASSQGRDTEAFF. CDR3 sequence (DNA): TGTGCCAGCAGCCAAGGCAGGGACACTGAAGCTTTCTTT. The variable domain in full, with the rest retrieved from reference TRBV18 and TRBJ1-1, is NAGVMQNPRHLVRRRGQEARLRCSPMKGHSHVYWYRQLPEEGLKFMVYLQKENIIDESGMPKERFSAEFPKEGPSILRIQQVVRGDSAAYFCASSQGRDTEAFFGQGTRLTVV.

This clonotype was seen once. The rearrangement joins TRBV4-2 to TRBJ1-2; D perhaps matches TRBD1 (5 bases). This CDR3 has 14 residues. With 0 bases removed from V and 5 bases from J, the gap between germline ends came to 10 bases. Germline V lookup: CDR1 LGHNA, CDR2 YNFKEQ. The CDR3: CASSQEGGEYGYTF. CDR3 sequence (DNA): TGTGCCAGCAGCCAAGAGGGGGGGGAATATGGCTACACCTTC.

This clonotype came up a few times. The V call is TRBV29-1, the J call TRBJ2-5, with unresolved D. V lost 7 bases and J lost 1, with 4 bases in between. This CDR3 region has 10 residues. In germline, CDR1 is SQVTM, CDR2 ANQGSEA. The CDR3 bases are TGCAGCGCATTCCAAGAGACCCAGTACTTC. It is translated as CSAFQETQYF. Complete variable domain (other parts from reference TRBV29-1 and TRBJ2-5): SAVISQKPSRDICQRGTSLTIQCQVDSQVTMMFWYRQQPGQSLTLIATANQGSEATYESGFVIDKFPISRPNLTFSTLTVSNMSPEDSSIYLCSAFQETQYFGPGTRLLVL.

This clonotype was observed a few times. In nucleotides, the CDR3 is TGCGCCAGCAGCGAGGGACAGGTAACTGTGATGGATGGCTACACCTTC. This encodes CASSEGQVTVMDGYTF. The genes are TRBV5-1 and TRBJ1-2, with 8 bases lining up with TRBD1. The CDR3 contains 16 residues. Germline CDR1 SGHRS, CDR2 YFSETQ. The junction had 14 bases not matched to a gene; V was cut back by 4 bases and J by 6 bases.

This clonotype was found a few times. The chain employs TRBV5-4 and TRBJ2-7; a possible D gene is TRBD2 (6 bases). CDR1 and CDR2 from the germline V gene are SGHNT and YYREEE (reference sequence). The CDR3 consists of 15 residues. V gave up 0 bases and J gave up 5 bases, with 15 bases separating them. In DNA, the CDR3 is TGTGCCAGCAGCTTGGACGCAGGCCGCGGGGACGAGCAGTACTTC. This encodes CASSLDAGRGDEQYF. Full variable domain (rest looked up from reference TRBV5-4 and TRBJ2-7): ETGVTQSPTHLIKTRGQQVTLRCSSQSGHNTVSWYQQALGQGPQFIFQYYREEENGRGNFPPRFSGLQFPNYSSELNVNALELDDSALYLCASSLDAGRGDEQYFGPGTRLTVT.